This passage covers 5 T cell receptor beta chains from one sample sequenced in a study of CXCR3-negative and CXCR3-positive naive CD8 T cells. These receptors are not linked to any known antigen. Study-level results: TRB CDR3s were more hydrophobic in CXCR3-positive than in CXCR3-negative naive cells.

5' RACE with UMI labels generated the TRB cDNA libraries. TCRdb re-called the 5' RACE reads; every CDR3 protein appears as one record, without DNA. The repertoire table contains roughly 100,000 distinct CDR3 sequences. The sequencing sample was made of naive CXCR3+ CD8+ T cells from blood. As for subset: CD45RO-CCR7+CD27+CD95- naive CD8+ T cells expressing CXCR3 (TNR3+). The receptors originated from a human donor in good health. Some clones in this sample may be carry-over from other donors' samples.

V usage is TRBV12-3 or TRBV12-4 and J usage is TRBJ2-1; TCRdb returns TRBD2, unconfirmable since there is no DNA. The CDR3 contains 20 residues. CDR3 loop: CASTQPGTSGGPFPYNEQFF.

The chain uses TRBV12-3 or TRBV12-4 and TRBJ1-2. This CDR3 has 14 residues. Here the CDR3 reads CATSSTSVGEAYTF.

V and J are TRBV11-2 and TRBJ2-1; TCRdb gives TRBD2 as the D gene, but with no DNA this cannot be confirmed. The germline gives CDR1 SGHAT, CDR2 FQNNGV. This CDR3 is built from 15 residues. The CDR3 sequence is CASSFGGGLYNEQFF.

The chain joins TRBV29-1 to TRBJ2-6. The CDR3 spans 13 residues. Germline V gene lookup returns CDR1 SQVTM and CDR2 ANQGSEA. CDR3 sequence reads: CSVVFPGANVLTF.

The V and J genes are TRBV4-2 and TRBJ1-5. The germline gives CDR1 LGHNA, CDR2 YNFKEQ. The CDR3 loop spans 14 amino acids. The CDR3 region is CASSQGLTNQPQHF.